This passage covers 14 T cell receptor beta chains from one sample sequenced in a study of T cells expressing NK-cell markers. No DNA is given; TCRdb re-called the 5' RACE reads and lists each CDR3 protein once. The sample totals 500,000 to 700,000 distinct CDR3 sequences. The sequencing input was blood T cells: a sorted CD56 or NKG2C T cell subset, CD4+ or CD8+ T cells, or bulk PBMC T cells (not recorded which). The source is a man younger than 35 in good health.

The chain joins TRBV5-1 to TRBJ2-5; the D gene TCRdb calls, TRBD2, cannot be checked with no DNA. Germline V gene sequence: CDR1 SGHRS, CDR2 YFSETQ. The CDR3 loop spans 17 amino acids. The CDR3 reads CASSPDPGGKVQETQYF.

The rearrangement uses TRBV20-1 and TRBJ2-1; the D gene TCRdb calls, TRBD2, cannot be checked with no DNA. The CDR3 covers 19 residues. Germline CDR1 and CDR2: DFQATT and SNEGSKA (reference sequence). The CDR3 sequence is CSTTHFTGTSGRWVNEQFF.

V and J are TRBV12-5 and TRBJ1-1; the D call from TCRdb, TRBD1, cannot be confirmed without DNA. The CDR3 has 14 residues. CDR1 is LGHNT, CDR2 FRNRAP, per germline. CDR3 sequence: CASGATGTNTEAFF.

The chain has TRBV5-1 and TRBJ2-1. Germline V gene data show CDR1 as SGHRS and CDR2 as YFSETQ. The CDR3 is 16 amino acids. This CDR3 reads CASSLAKRPSDNEQFF.

The V and J genes are TRBV30 and TRBJ2-1; there is no DNA to check the TCRdb D call of TRBD2. CDR3 length: 14 residues. Germline V lookup: CDR1 GTSNPN, CDR2 SVGIG (reference sequence). This CDR3 reads CAWSWLAKYNEQFF.

The chain couples TRBV10-1 to TRBJ2-2; the TCRdb D gene call, TRBD2, has no DNA to confirm it. From germline, CDR1 is WNHNN and CDR2 SYGVQD (reference sequence). The CDR3 runs 16 residues. The CDR3 reads CASSPAGGSNTGELFF.

The CDR3: CSAPFSGSKGYEQYF. The V call is TRBV20-1, the J call TRBJ2-7; with no DNA, the TCRdb D assignment of TRBD2 cannot be verified. CDR1 DFQATT and CDR2 SNEGSKA come from the germline V gene (reference sequence). The CDR3 length is 15 residues.

The chain couples TRBV6-6 to TRBJ2-3. The CDR3 covers 13 residues. CDR1 MNHNY and CDR2 SVGAGI come from the germline V gene (reference sequence). CDR3 amino acids: CASRSAVGDTQYF.

The chain joins TRBV12-3 or TRBV12-4 to TRBJ1-3. CDR3 size: 13 residues. The CDR3 loop is CASSFDSGNTIYF.

The chain uses TRBV13 and TRBJ2-5; TCRdb's D gene call, TRBD2, goes unchecked for lack of DNA. Looked up from germline, CDR1 is PRHDT and CDR2 is FYEKMQ (reference sequence). This CDR3 contains 16 residues. The CDR3 sequence is CASSKLGLAGWETQYF.

Here the CDR3 reads CASSSRTGSGTDTQYF. The gene calls are TRBV7-2 and TRBJ2-3; TCRdb proposes TRBD1, but this gene call is untestable without DNA. In germline, CDR1 is SGHTA, CDR2 FQGNSA. This CDR3 has 16 amino acids.

The rearrangement links TRBV12-3 or TRBV12-4 to TRBJ1-1; TCRdb designates TRBD1, a call that cannot be tested without DNA. The CDR3 has 14 amino acids. Here the CDR3 reads CASSPTTGGTEAFF.

The CDR3 spells CATSDPGTDTQYF. The V and J genes are TRBV24-1 and TRBJ2-3. The CDR3 extends over 13 amino acids. CDR1 KGHDR and CDR2 SFDVKD come from the germline V gene.

This chain uses TRBV7-6 with TRBJ2-1; TCRdb designates TRBD2, a call that cannot be tested without DNA. Germline CDR1 reads SGHVS; CDR2 reads FNYEAQ. The CDR3 is 13 amino acids. CDR3 protein: CAGTSLGPNEQFF.